This T cell receptor beta chain was identified in a study of blood T cell repertoires in COVID-19. Germline loops: CDR1 MDHEN, CDR2 SYDVKM. The V segment lost 6 bases and the J segment 4 bases; nucleotides outside the gene matches: 13. CDR3 length: 18 residues. Method: immunoSEQ multiplex PCR; TCRdb's copy keeps in-frame clones and lacks some. This sample has approximately 170,000 clones, with 65% to 90% found just once. The clonotype comes from a man aged 45-60 years with active or convalescent COVID-19. The sequenced material came from peripheral blood. The chain carries TRBV28 and TRBJ1-4, with TRBD1 matching over 11 bases. The CDR3 coding sequence is TGTGCCAGCAGACTAAATCCCGGGACAGGGGGACTTAATGAAAAACTGTTTTTT. Encoded protein: CASRLNPGTGGLNEKLFF.